The TCR beta chain described here comes from a study of blood T cell repertoires in COVID-19. Study information: Collection of acute and convalescent COVID-19 samples took place in the United States, Italy and Spain.

TCRdb's copy holds only in-frame clones and misses some; the assay was immunoSEQ multiplex PCR. This sample has about 140,000 clones, with nearly 80% found just once. Participant ages covered roughly 18 to 89 years across 20 to 25 US areas. Germline V lookup: CDR1 SGHNT, CDR2 YYREEE (reference sequence). The ends lost 2 bases at V and 6 bases at J; junction bases unmatched: 6. This CDR3 contains 16 residues. The TCR comes from a woman in her fifties or sixties who had recovered from COVID-19. This chain uses TRBV5-4 with TRBJ2-3; 13 bases align to TRBD2. Sequencing input: PBMCs or T cells enriched from blood (not recorded which). This CDR3 reads CASSFPGLAGLDTQYF. The CDR3 DNA reads TGTGCCAGCAGCTTTCCGGGACTAGCGGGATTGGATACGCAGTATTTT.